Given below is one TCR beta chain in context. Its antigen is not known. Trimming removed 7 bases from V and 3 bases from J; junction bases left unmatched: 7. Germline V gene data show CDR1 as MDHEN and CDR2 as SYDVKM. There are 14 residues in the CDR3. PCR amplification relied on 60 Vbeta primers (plus 13 Jbeta primers). TCRdb's copy holds only in-frame clones and misses some; the assay was immunoSEQ multiplex PCR. The sample has about 160,000 clones. The sample belongs to a study of cytomegalovirus exposure and HLA in healthy donors. Broader study findings: Three CMV-associated chains were confirmed in vitro to be specific for CMV antigens.

The TCR originated in a man aged 25-40 years in good health and CMV-seronegative. The chain recombines TRBV28 with TRBJ2-7; 9 bases map to TRBD1. Sequenced sample: PBMCs. The chain's CDR3 is CASTPGQGGYEQYF. The CDR3 DNA sequence: TGTGCCAGCACCCCGGGACAGGGCGGCTACGAGCAGTACTTC.